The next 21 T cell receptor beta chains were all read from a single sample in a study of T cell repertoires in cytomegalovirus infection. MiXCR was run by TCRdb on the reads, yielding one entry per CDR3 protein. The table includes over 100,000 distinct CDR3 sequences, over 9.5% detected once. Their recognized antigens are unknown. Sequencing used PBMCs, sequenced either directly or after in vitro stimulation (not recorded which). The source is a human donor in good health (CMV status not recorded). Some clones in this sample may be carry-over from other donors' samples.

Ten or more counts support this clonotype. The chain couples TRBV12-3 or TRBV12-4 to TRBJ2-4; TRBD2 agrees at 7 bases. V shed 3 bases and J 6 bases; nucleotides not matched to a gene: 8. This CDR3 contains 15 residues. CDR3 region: CASSFLGREGNIQYF. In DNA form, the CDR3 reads TGTGCCAGCAGTTTTTTAGGCAGGGAGGGAAACATTCAGTACTTC.

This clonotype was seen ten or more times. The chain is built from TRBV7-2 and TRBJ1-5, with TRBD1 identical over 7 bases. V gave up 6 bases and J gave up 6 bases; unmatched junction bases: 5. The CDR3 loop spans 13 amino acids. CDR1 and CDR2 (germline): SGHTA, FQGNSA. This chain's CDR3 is CASRDRAGQPQHF. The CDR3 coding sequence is TGTGCCAGCAGAGACAGGGCTGGTCAGCCCCAGCATTTT.

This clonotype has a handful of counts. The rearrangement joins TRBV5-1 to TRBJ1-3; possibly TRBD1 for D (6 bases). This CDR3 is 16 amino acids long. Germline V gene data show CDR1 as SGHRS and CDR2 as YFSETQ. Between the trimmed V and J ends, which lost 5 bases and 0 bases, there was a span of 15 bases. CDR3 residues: CASSSGTPNSGNTIYF. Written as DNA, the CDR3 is TGCGCCAGCAGTTCCGGGACACCAAACTCTGGAAACACCATATATTTT.

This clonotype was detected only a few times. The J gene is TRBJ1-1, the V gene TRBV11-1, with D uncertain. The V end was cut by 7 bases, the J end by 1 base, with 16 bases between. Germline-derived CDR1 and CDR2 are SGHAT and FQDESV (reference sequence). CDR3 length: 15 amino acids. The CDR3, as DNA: TGTGCCAGCACCGTTAAGGTGCACCCGAACACTGAAGCTTTCTTT. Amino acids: CASTVKVHPNTEAFF.

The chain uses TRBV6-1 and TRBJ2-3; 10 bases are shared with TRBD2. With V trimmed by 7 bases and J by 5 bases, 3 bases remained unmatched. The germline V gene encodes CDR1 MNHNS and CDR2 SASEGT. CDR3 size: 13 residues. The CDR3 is CASIAGGGDTQYF. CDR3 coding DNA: TGTGCCAGCATAGCGGGAGGAGGAGATACGCAGTATTTT.

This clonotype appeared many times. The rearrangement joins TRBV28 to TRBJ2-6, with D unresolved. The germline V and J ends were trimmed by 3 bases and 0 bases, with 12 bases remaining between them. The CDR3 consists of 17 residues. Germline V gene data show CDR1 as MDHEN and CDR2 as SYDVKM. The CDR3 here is CASSFLPSDSGANVLTF. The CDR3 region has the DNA TGTGCCAGCAGTTTTTTGCCTTCCGACTCTGGGGCCAACGTCCTGACTTTC.

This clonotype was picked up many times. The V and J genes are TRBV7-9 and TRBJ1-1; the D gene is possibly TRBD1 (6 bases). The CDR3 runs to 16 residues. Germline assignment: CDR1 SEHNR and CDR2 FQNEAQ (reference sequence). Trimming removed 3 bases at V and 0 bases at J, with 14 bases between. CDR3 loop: CASSFGGGGMNTEAFF. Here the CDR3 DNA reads TGTGCCAGCAGCTTCGGCGGGGGCGGTATGAACACTGAAGCTTTCTTT.

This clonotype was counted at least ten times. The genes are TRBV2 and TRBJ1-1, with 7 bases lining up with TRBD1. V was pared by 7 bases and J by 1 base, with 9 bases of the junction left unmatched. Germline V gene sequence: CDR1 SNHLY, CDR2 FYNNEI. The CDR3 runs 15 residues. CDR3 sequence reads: CASTKTGTENTEAFF. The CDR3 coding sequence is TGTGCCAGCACAAAGACAGGGACTGAGAACACTGAAGCTTTCTTT.

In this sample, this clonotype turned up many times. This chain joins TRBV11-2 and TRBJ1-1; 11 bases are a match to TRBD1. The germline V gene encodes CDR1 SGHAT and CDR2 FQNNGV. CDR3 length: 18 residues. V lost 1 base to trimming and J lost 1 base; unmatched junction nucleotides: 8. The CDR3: CASSLGRTGGKKNTEAFF. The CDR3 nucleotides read TGTGCCAGCAGCTTAGGAAGGACAGGGGGCAAAAAGAACACTGAAGCTTTCTTT.

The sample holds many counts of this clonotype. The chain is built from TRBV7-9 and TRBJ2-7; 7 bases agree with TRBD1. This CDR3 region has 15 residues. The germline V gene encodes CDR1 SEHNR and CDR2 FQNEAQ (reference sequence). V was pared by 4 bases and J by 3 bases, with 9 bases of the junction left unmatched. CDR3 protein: CASSSSGQPNYEQYV. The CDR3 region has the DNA TGTGCCAGCAGCTCGTCGGGACAGCCTAACTACGAGCAGTACGTC.

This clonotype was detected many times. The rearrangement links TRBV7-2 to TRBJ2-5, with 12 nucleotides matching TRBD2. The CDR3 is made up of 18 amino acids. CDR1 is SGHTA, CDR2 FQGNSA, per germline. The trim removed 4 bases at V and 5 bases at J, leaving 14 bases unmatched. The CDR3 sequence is CASSYGSLAGGSGETQYF. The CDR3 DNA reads TGTGCCAGCAGCTATGGGTCCCTAGCGGGAGGGAGCGGGGAGACCCAGTACTTC. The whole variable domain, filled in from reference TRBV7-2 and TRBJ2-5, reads GAGVSQSPSNKVTEKGKDVELRCDPISGHTALYWYRQSLGQGLEFLIYFQGNSAPDKSGLPSDRFSAERTGGSVSTLTIQRTQQEDSAVYLCASSYGSLAGGSGETQYFGPGTRLLVL.

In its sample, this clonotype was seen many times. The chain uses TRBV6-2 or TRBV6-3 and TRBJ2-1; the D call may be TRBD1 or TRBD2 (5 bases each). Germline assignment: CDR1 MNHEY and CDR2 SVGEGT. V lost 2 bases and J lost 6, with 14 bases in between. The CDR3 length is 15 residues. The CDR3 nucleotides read TGTGCCAGCAGTTACCCCAGATGGGGGTTCAATGAGCAGTTCTTC. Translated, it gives CASSYPRWGFNEQFF.

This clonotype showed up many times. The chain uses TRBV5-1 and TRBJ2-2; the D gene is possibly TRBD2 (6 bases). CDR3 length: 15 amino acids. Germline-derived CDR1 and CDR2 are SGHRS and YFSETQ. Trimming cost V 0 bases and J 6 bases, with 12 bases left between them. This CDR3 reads CASSLAASDPGELFF. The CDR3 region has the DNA TGCGCCAGCAGCTTGGCAGCTAGCGACCCCGGGGAGCTGTTTTTT.

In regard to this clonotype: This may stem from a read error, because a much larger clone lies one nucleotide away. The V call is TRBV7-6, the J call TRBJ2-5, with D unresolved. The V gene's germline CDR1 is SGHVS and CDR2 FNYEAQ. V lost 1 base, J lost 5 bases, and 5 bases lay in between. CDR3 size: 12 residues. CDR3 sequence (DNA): TGTGCCAGCAGCTTAGTGACGGAGACCCAGTACTTC. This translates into CASSLVTETQYF.

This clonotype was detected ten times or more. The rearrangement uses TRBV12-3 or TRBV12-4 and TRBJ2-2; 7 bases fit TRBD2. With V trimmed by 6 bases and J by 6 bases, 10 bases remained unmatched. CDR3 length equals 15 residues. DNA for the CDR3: TGTGCCAGCAGCCCCCTGGGGGGGGATCCCGGGGAGCTGTTTTTT. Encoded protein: CASSPLGGDPGELFF.

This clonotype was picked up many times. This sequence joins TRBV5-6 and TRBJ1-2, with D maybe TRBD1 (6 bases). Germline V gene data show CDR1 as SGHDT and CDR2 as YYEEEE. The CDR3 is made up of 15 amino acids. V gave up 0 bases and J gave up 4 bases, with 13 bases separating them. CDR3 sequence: CASSLVGQQTYGYTF. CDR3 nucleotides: TGTGCCAGCAGCTTGGTTGGACAGCAAACCTATGGCTACACCTTC.

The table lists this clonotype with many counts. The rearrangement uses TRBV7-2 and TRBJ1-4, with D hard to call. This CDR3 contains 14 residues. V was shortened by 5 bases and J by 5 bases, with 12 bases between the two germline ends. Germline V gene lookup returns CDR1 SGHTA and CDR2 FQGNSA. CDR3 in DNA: TGTGCCAGCAGCGGCGTATTGAAGAATGAAAAACTGTTTTTT. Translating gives CASSGVLKNEKLFF.

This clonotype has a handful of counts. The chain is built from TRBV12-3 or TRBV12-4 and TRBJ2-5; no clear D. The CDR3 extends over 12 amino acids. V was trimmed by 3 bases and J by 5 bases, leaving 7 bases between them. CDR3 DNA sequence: TGTGCCAGCAGTTTTGACGGGGAGACCCAGTACTTC. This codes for CASSFDGETQYF.

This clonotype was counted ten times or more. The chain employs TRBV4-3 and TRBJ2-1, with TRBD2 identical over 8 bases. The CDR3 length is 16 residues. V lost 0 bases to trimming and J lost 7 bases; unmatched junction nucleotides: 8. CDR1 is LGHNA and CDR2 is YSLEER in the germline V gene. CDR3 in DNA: TGCGCCAGCAGCCAAGATACCAGCGGGAGTAAAAATGAGCAGTTCTTC. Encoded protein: CASSQDTSGSKNEQFF.

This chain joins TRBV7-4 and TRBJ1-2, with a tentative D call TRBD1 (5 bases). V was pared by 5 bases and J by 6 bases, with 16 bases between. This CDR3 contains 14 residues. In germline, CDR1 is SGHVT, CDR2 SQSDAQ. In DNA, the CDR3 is TGTGCCAGCAGCCCCCACAGGCCGGAGAATGGCTACACCTTC. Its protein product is CASSPHRPENGYTF.

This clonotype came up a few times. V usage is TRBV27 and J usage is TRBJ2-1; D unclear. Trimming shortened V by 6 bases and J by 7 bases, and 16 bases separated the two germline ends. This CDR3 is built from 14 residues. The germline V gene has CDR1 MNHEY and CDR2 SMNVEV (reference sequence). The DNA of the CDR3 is TGTGCCAGCAGCCCCACTCCTAGGGCAAATGAGCAGTTCTTC. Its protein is CASSPTPRANEQFF.